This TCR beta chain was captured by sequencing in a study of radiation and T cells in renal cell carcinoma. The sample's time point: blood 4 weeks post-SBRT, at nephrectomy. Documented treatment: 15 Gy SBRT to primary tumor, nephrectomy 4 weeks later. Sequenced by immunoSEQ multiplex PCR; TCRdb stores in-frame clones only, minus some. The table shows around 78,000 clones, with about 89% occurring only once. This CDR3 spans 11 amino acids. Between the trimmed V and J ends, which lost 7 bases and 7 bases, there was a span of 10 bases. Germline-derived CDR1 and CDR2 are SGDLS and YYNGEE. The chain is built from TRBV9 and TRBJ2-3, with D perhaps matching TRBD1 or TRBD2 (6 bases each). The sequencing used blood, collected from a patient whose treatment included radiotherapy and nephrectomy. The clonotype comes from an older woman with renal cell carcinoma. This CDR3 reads CASRGGHTQYF. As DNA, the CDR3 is TGTGCCAGCCGAGGGGGGCATACGCAGTATTTT.